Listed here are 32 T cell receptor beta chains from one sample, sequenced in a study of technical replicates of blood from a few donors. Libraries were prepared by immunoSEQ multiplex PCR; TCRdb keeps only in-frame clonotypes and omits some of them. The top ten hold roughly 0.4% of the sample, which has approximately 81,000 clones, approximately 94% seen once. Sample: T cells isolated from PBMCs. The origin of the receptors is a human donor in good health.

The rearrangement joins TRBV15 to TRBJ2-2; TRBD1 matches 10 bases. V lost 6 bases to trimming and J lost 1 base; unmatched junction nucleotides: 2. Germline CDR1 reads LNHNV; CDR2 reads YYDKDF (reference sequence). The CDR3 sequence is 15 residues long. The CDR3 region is CATRGQGWNTGELFF. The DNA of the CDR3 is TGTGCCACCAGGGGACAGGGGTGGAACACCGGGGAGCTGTTTTTT.

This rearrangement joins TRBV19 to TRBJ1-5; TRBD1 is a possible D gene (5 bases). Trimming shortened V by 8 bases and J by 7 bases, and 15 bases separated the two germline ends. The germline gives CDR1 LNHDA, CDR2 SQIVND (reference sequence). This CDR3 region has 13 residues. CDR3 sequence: CASVRELNQPQHF. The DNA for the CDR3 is TGTGCCAGTGTCAGGGAATTGAACCAGCCCCAGCATTTT.

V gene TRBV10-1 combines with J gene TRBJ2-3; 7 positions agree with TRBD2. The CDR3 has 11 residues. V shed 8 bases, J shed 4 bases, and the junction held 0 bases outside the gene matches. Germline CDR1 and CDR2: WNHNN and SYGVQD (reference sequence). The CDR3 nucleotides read TGCGCCAGCGGGAGGGCAGATACGCAGTATTTT. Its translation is CASGRADTQYF.

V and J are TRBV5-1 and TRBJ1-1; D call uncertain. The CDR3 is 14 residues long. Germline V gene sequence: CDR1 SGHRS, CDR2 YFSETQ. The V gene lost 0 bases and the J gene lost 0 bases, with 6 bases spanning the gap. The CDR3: CASSLETLNTEAFF. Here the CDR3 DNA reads TGCGCCAGCAGCTTGGAAACATTGAACACTGAAGCTTTCTTT.

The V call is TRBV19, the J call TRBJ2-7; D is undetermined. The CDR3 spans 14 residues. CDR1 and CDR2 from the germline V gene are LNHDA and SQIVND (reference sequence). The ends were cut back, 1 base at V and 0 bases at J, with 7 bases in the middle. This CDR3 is CASSIVFHSYEQYF. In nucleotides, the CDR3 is TGTGCCAGTAGTATAGTTTTCCACTCCTACGAGCAGTACTTC.

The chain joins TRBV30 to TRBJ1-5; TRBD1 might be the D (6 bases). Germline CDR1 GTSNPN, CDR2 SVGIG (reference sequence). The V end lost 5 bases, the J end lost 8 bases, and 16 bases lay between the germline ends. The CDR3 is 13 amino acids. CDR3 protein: CAWETGQTEPQHF. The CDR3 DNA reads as TGTGCCTGGGAAACGGGACAAACGGAGCCCCAGCATTTT.

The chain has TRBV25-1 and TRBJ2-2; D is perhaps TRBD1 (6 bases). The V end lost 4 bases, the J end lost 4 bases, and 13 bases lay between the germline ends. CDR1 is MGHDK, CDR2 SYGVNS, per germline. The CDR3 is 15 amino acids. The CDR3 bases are TGTGCCAGCAGTGGCCGGGACACTCGCACCGGGGAGCTGTTTTTT. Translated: CASSGRDTRTGELFF.

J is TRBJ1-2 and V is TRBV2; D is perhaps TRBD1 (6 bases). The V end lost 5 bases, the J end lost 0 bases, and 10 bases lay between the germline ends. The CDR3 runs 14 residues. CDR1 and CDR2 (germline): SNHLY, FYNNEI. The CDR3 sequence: CASSTDRANYGYTF. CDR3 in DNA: TGTGCCAGCAGTACGGACAGAGCTAACTATGGCTACACCTTC.

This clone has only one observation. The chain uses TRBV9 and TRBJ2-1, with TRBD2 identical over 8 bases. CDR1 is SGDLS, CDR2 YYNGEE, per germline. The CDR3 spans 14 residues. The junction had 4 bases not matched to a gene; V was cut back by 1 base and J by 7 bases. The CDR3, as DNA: TGTGCCAGCAGCGTAAGCGGGAGAGTAAATGAGCAGTTCTTC. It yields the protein CASSVSGRVNEQFF.

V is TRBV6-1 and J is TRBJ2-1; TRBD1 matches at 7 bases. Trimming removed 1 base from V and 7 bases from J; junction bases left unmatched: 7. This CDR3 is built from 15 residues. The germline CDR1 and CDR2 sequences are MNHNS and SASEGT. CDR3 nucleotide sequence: TGTGCCAGCAGTGAAGAGGAGACAGGGTCGAATGAGCAGTTCTTC. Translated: CASSEEETGSNEQFF.

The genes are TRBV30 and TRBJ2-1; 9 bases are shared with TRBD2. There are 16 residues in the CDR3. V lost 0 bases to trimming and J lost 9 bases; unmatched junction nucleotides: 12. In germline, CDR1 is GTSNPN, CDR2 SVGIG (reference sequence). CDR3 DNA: TGTGCCTGGAGTGTAATCCTAGCGGGAAGAAGAGGTGAGCAGTTCTTC. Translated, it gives CAWSVILAGRRGEQFF.

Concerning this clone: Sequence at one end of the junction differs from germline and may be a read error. Here the CDR3 DNA reads TGCAGCACCGAGAACAGGGGCCTAATAGATGAGCATTTCTTC. The encoded protein is CSTENRGLIDEHFF. The rearrangement uses TRBV29-1 and TRBJ2-1; 7 bases line up with TRBD1. The CDR3 covers 14 residues. Germline CDR1 SQVTM, CDR2 ANQGSEA.

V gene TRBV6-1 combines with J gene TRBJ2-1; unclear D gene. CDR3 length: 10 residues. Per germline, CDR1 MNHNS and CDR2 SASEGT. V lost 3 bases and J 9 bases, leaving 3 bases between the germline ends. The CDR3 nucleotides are TGTGCCAGCAGTGATCTTGAGCAGTTCTTC. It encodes CASSDLEQFF.

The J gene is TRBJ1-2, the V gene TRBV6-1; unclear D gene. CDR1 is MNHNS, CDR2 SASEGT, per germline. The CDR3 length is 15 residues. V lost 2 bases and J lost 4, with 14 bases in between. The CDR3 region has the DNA TGTGCCAGCAGTGAAACTCGGGGTTTAGGCTATGGCTACACCTTC. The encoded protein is CASSETRGLGYGYTF.

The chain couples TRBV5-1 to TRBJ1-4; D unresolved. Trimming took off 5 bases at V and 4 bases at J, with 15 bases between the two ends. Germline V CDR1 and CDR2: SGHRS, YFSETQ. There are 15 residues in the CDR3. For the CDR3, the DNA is TGCGCCAGCAGGACTAACAGCAATCTTAATGAAAAACTGTTTTTT. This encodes CASRTNSNLNEKLFF.

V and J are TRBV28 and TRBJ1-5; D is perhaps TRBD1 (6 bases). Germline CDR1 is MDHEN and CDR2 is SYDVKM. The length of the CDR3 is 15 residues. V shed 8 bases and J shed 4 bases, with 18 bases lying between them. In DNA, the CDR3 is TGTGCCAGCCGTTCACTCGGGACAATTAATCAGCCCCAGCATTTT. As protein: CASRSLGTINQPQHF.

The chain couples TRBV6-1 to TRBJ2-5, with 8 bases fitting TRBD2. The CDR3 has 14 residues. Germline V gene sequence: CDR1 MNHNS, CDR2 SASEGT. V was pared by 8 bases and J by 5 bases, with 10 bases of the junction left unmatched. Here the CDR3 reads CASAGTRVSETQYF. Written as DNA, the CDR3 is TGTGCCAGCGCCGGGACTAGAGTTTCGGAGACCCAGTACTTC.

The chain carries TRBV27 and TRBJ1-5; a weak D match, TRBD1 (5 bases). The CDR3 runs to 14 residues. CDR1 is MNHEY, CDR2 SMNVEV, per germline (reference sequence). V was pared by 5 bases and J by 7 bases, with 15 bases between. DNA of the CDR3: TGTGCCAGCAGTGAAGCCAGGGCGCGGCAGCCCCAGCATTTT. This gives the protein CASSEARARQPQHF.

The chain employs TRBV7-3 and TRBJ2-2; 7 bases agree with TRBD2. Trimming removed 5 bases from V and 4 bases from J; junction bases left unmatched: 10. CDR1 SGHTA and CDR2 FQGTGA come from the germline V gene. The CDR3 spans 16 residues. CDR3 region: CASSRIGAGTTGELFF. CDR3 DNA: TGTGCCAGCAGCCGTATCGGAGCGGGAACCACCGGGGAGCTGTTTTTT.

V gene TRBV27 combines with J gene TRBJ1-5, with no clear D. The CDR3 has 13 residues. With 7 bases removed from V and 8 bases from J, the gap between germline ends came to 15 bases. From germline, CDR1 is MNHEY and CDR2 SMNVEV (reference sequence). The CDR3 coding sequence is TGTGCCAGCAATCGGGGTTTAGGTGAGCCCCAGCATTTT. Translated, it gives CASNRGLGEPQHF.

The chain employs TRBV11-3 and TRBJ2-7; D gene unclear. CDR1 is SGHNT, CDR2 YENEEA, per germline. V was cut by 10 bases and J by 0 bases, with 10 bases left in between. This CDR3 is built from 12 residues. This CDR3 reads CANKLVSYEQYF. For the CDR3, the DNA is TGTGCCAATAAACTTGTCTCCTACGAGCAGTACTTC.

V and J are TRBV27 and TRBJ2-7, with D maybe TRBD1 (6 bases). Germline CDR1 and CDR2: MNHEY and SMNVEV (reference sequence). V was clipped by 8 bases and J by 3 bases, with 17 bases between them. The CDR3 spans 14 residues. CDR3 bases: TGTGCCAGCCGCCGGACAGCCCAAAACTACGAGCAGTACTTC. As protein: CASRRTAQNYEQYF.

The CDR3 is CASSIRHGVMETQYF. In DNA form, the CDR3 reads TGTGCCAGTAGTATCAGGCACGGCGTTATGGAGACCCAGTACTTC. The chain employs TRBV19 and TRBJ2-5, with D hard to call. CDR1 and CDR2 (germline): LNHDA, SQIVND (reference sequence). V was pared by 3 bases and J by 5 bases, with 16 bases between. The CDR3 covers 15 residues.

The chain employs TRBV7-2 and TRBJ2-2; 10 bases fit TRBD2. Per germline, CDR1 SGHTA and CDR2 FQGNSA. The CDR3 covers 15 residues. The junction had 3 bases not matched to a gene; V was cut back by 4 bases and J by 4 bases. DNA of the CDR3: TGTGCCAGCAGCTGGGGACTAGCGATCACCGGGGAGCTGTTTTTT. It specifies CASSWGLAITGELFF.

This CDR3 reads CASSYAGGTGEKLFF. CDR3 DNA sequence: TGTGCCAGCAGTTACGCGGGGGGAACGGGGGAAAAACTGTTTTTT. This chain connects TRBV6-5 to TRBJ1-4; weak D call: TRBD1 (5 bases). CDR3 length: 15 amino acids. Germline CDR1 MNHEY, CDR2 SVGAGI. V was trimmed by 2 bases and J by 8 bases, leaving 15 bases between them.

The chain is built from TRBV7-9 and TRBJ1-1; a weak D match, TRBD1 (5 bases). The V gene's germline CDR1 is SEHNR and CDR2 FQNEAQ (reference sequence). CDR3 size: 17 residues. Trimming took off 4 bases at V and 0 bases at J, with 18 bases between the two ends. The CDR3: CASSSGGLNLMNTEAFF. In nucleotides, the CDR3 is TGTGCCAGCAGCTCCGGGGGTCTTAACTTAATGAACACTGAAGCTTTCTTT.

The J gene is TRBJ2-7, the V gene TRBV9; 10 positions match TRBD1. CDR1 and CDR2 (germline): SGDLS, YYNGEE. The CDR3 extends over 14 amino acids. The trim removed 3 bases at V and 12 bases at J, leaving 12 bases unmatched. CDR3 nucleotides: TGTGCCAGCAGCGCCGAAAGTCCGGGACAGGGGTTGTACTTC. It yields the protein CASSAESPGQGLYF.

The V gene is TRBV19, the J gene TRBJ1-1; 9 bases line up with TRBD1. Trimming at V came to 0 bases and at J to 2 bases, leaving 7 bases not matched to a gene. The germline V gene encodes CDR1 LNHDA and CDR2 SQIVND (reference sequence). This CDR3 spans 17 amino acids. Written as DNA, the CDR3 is TGTGCCAGTAGTATAGATCTAGGGACAGGGACCAACACTGAAGCTTTCTTT. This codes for CASSIDLGTGTNTEAFF.

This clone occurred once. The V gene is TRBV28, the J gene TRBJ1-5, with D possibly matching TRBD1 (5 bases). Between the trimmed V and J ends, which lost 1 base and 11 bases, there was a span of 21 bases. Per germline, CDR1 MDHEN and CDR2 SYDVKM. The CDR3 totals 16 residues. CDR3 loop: CASSLLGRDGTRAQHF. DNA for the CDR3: TGTGCCAGCAGTTTATTAGGAAGGGACGGGACTAGGGCCCAGCATTTT.

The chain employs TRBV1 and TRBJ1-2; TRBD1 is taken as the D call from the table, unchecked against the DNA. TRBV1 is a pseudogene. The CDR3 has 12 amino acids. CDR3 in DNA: TGCACCAGCAGCCAAGATCCATTCGGCTACACCTTC. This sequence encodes CTSSQDPFGYTF.

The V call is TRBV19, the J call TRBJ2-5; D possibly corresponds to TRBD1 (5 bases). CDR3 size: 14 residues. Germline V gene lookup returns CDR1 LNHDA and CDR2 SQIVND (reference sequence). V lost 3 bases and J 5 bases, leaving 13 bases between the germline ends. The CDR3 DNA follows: TGTGCCAGTAGTATCGGGTCAGGGTGGGAGACCCAGTACTTC. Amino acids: CASSIGSGWETQYF.

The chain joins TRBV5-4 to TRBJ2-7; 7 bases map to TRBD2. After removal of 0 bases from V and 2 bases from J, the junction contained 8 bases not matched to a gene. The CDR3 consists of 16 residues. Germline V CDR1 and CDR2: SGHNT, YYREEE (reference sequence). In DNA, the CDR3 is TGTGCCAGCAGCTTGGAAGTCGGGAGGTCAACCTACGAGCAGTACTTC. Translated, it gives CASSLEVGRSTYEQYF.